Each of the 26 T cell receptor beta chains below was sequenced from the same sample in a study of human T cells and chemical hapten exposure. Time point specified: patch test 1, 2 weeks after DPC sensitization. Documented treatment: therapeutic diphenylcyclopropenone sensitization with weekly scalp DPC. Via MiXCR, TCRdb re-called the RACE reads, giving one row per CDR3 protein. Here the sample spans roughly 72,000 distinct CDR3 sequences, about a tenth being singletons. Sequencing used whole blood, obtained in connection with sensitization to the hapten diphenylcyclopropenone (DPC). These receptors were collected from a woman aged 50 to 60 with alopecia areata. Some clones in this sample may be carry-over from other donors' samples.

This clonotype was seen ten or more times. The CDR3 bases are TGTGCCAGTAACTCGGCTAGCGGGATCCAAGAGACCCAGTACTTC. Amino acids: CASNSASGIQETQYF. The chain employs TRBV19 and TRBJ2-5; 9 bases map to TRBD2. Looked up from germline, CDR1 is LNHDA and CDR2 is SQIVND (reference sequence). The trim removed 7 bases at V and 1 base at J, leaving 7 bases unmatched. The CDR3 length is 15 residues. Full variable domain (outside the CDR3, taken from reference TRBV19 and TRBJ2-5): DGGITQSPKYLFRKEGQNVTLSCEQNLNHDAMYWYRQDPGQGLRLIYYSQIVNDFQKGDIAEGYSVSREKKESFPLTVTSAQKNPTAFYLCASNSASGIQETQYFGPGTRLLVL.

This clonotype was picked up a small number of times. DNA of the CDR3: TGTGCCAGCTCACCAGGACGTAAGACCTACAATGAGCAGTTCTTC. Residues: CASSPGRKTYNEQFF. This sequence joins TRBV18 and TRBJ2-1; D not certain. Trimming took 2 bases from V and 2 from J, leaving 10 bases between them. This CDR3 comprises 15 residues. Germline V CDR1 and CDR2: KGHSH, LQKENI. Full variable domain (outside the CDR3, taken from reference TRBV18 and TRBJ2-1): NAGVMQNPRHLVRRRGQEARLRCSPMKGHSHVYWYRQLPEEGLKFMVYLQKENIIDESGMPKERFSAEFPKEGPSILRIQQVVRGDSAAYFCASSPGRKTYNEQFFGPGTRLTVL.

Ten or more counts support this clonotype. The CDR3 region is CASSLAGPGAEAFF. The CDR3 nucleotides read TGTGCCAGCAGCTTAGCGGGACCGGGCGCTGAAGCTTTCTTT. This chain joins TRBV7-6 and TRBJ1-1, with D maybe TRBD1 (5 bases). CDR3 length: 14 amino acids. Per the germline V gene, CDR1 is SGHVS and CDR2 is FNYEAQ. Trimming took 0 bases from V and 6 from J, leaving 11 bases between them.

The chain uses TRBV29-1 and TRBJ2-3; 9 nucleotides match TRBD1. Germline V gene sequence: CDR1 SQVTM, CDR2 ANQGSEA. The V gene end was trimmed by 4 bases and the J gene end by 4 bases; junction bases not matched to a gene: 3. The CDR3 runs to 13 residues. CDR3 nucleotide sequence: TGCAGCGTTGGGAGACAGGGGGCAGATACGCAGTATTTT. Translated: CSVGRQGADTQYF.

This clonotype has at least ten counts. The chain carries TRBV18 and TRBJ2-6; D remains unclear. Deletions cut 3 bases from V and 1 base from J, with 7 bases between. The CDR3 runs 15 residues. Germline CDR1 reads KGHSH; CDR2 reads LQKENI. The CDR3 bases are TGTGCCAGCTCACCGGGATCTTCTGGGGCCAACGTCCTGACTTTC. Protein product: CASSPGSSGANVLTF.

The J gene is TRBJ2-7, the V gene TRBV7-9; D is possibly TRBD2 (6 bases). From germline, CDR1 is SEHNR and CDR2 FQNEAQ (reference sequence). V was clipped by 6 bases and J by 2 bases, with 17 bases between them. The CDR3 runs 15 residues. CDR3 in amino acids: CASSSPSPGAYEQYF. The CDR3 nucleotides are TGTGCCAGCAGTTCGCCCTCTCCGGGAGCCTACGAGCAGTACTTC.

Only a few counts were recorded for this clonotype. The chain links TRBV18 to TRBJ1-1; 7 nucleotides line up with TRBD1. The CDR3 contains 14 residues. With 6 bases clipped from V and 3 bases from J, the junction kept 7 bases outside the gene matches. CDR1 and CDR2 (germline): KGHSH, LQKENI. The CDR3: CASSLRTGDTEAFF. The CDR3 bases are TGTGCCAGCTCCCTCCGGACAGGTGACACTGAAGCTTTCTTT.

This clonotype was recorded a few times. The genes are TRBV19 and TRBJ2-7, with D possibly matching TRBD2 (5 bases). The CDR3 spans 16 residues. Deletions cut 4 bases from V and 0 bases from J, with 16 bases between. Germline CDR1 and CDR2: LNHDA and SQIVND (reference sequence). The CDR3 DNA is TGTGCCAGTAGTACACTTCCCACTAGGGCCTCCTACGAGCAGTACTTC. This gives the protein CASSTLPTRASYEQYF.

This clonotype was seen a few times. This chain links TRBV19 with TRBJ2-1; 8 bases are shared with TRBD2. V shed 5 bases and J 2 bases; nucleotides not matched to a gene: 8. CDR1 and CDR2 from the germline V gene are LNHDA and SQIVND (reference sequence). CDR3 length: 16 residues. CDR3 nucleotides: TGTGCCAGTAGTTCGAGCGGGAGTACCCCCTACAATGAGCAGTTCTTC. Protein: CASSSSGSTPYNEQFF.

CDR3 sequence: CSARSGNTIYF. The CDR3 region has the DNA TGCAGTGCGAGATCTGGAAACACCATATATTTT. This chain joins TRBV20-1 and TRBJ1-3, with D hard to call. The ends were cut back, 6 bases at V and 1 base at J, with 4 bases in the middle. Germline V gene lookup returns CDR1 DFQATT and CDR2 SNEGSKA (reference sequence). This CDR3 contains 11 residues.

This clonotype was seen more than once but under ten times. The V and J genes are TRBV5-6 and TRBJ2-1; the match to TRBD2 covers 7 bases. CDR1 is SGHDT, CDR2 YYEEEE, per germline. Losses at the gene ends were 4 bases for V and 10 bases for J; bases not matched to a gene: 11. The CDR3 loop spans 14 amino acids. CDR3 residues: CASSGGGPGSEQFF. The CDR3 DNA reads as TGTGCCAGCAGCGGGGGAGGGCCGGGAAGCGAGCAGTTCTTC.

V gene TRBV29-1 combines with J gene TRBJ1-2; D is undetermined. Germline loops: CDR1 SQVTM, CDR2 ANQGSEA. The CDR3 extends over 14 amino acids. The V and J ends lost 0 bases and 4 bases respectively, with 12 bases between them. The CDR3 spells CSVEEQRSSYGYTF. For the CDR3, the DNA is TGCAGCGTTGAAGAACAACGTAGCTCCTATGGCTACACCTTC.

This clonotype showed up just a few times. This chain joins TRBV7-3 and TRBJ2-1; D perhaps matches TRBD1 (5 bases). The CDR3 sequence is 15 residues long. CDR1 is SGHTA, CDR2 FQGTGA, per germline. V lost 2 bases and J 2 bases, leaving 10 bases between the germline ends. The DNA for the CDR3 is TGTGCCAGCAGCTTACAGCAGGGAACCTACAATGAGCAGTTCTTC. Its protein product is CASSLQQGTYNEQFF. The full variable domain, its missing parts supplied by reference TRBV7-3 and TRBJ2-1, is GAGVSQTPSNKVTEKGKYVELRCDPISGHTALYWYRQSLGQGPEFLIYFQGTGAADDSGLPNDRFFAVRPEGSVSTLKIQRTERGDSAVYLCASSLQQGTYNEQFFGPGTRLTVL.

The chain recombines TRBV20-1 with TRBJ2-7; 15 bases fit TRBD2. CDR3 size: 18 residues. The germline V gene has CDR1 DFQATT and CDR2 SNEGSKA (reference sequence). Trimming removed 2 bases from V and 2 bases from J; junction bases left unmatched: 10. The CDR3 DNA reads TGCAGTGCTAGACCGACCGGGACTAGCGGGAGGTGGACCTACGAGCAGTACTTC. It codes for CSARPTGTSGRWTYEQYF.

The rearrangement links TRBV29-1 to TRBJ1-1; D not certain. V lost 7 bases and J 0 bases, leaving 6 bases between the germline ends. Germline V lookup: CDR1 SQVTM, CDR2 ANQGSEA. The CDR3 loop spans 11 amino acids. The CDR3 region is CSAPMNTEAFF. The DNA of the CDR3 is TGCAGCGCCCCTATGAACACTGAAGCTTTCTTT.

The CDR3 spells CSAPHADTQYF. In DNA, the CDR3 is TGCAGTGCTCCACACGCCGATACGCAGTATTTT. The chain employs TRBV20-1 and TRBJ2-3, with unresolved D. The CDR3 sequence is 11 residues long. V shed 5 bases and J shed 6 bases, with 9 bases lying between them. Germline V gives CDR1 DFQATT, CDR2 SNEGSKA (reference sequence).

This clonotype was observed a few times. The J gene is TRBJ2-1, the V gene TRBV5-1, with 12 bases identical to TRBD2. Looked up from germline, CDR1 is SGHRS and CDR2 is YFSETQ. V was clipped by 2 bases and J by 8 bases; unmatched bases: 8. The CDR3 has 16 amino acids. CDR3 DNA sequence: TGCGCCAGCAGCTTCTCGACTAGCGGGAGTGTGCATGAGCAGTTCTTC. Translated: CASSFSTSGSVHEQFF.

This clonotype has more than one count but fewer than ten. V gene TRBV6-2 or TRBV6-3 combines with J gene TRBJ2-7; 13 nucleotides line up with TRBD2. The CDR3 length is 15 residues. Germline V gene sequence: CDR1 MNHEY, CDR2 SVGEGT. After removal of 6 bases from V and 2 bases from J, the junction contained 4 bases not matched to a gene. DNA for the CDR3: TGTGCCAGCAGGCGACTAGCGGGAGGCCCCTACGAGCAGTACTTC. Translated: CASRRLAGGPYEQYF.

The chain joins TRBV29-1 to TRBJ2-7; D is ambiguous. Germline CDR1 reads SQVTM; CDR2 reads ANQGSEA. This CDR3 comprises 11 residues. Deletions cut 4 bases from V and 3 bases from J, with 7 bases between. The DNA of the CDR3 is TGCAGCGTTGCTGACATCTACGAGCAGTACTTC. Protein: CSVADIYEQYF.

The genes are TRBV18 and TRBJ2-5; TRBD1 matches at 9 bases. With 5 bases clipped from V and 5 bases from J, the junction kept 9 bases outside the gene matches. CDR1 KGHSH and CDR2 LQKENI come from the germline V gene. This CDR3 contains 15 residues. CDR3 residues: CASSTRTGEGETQYF. The DNA of the CDR3 is TGTGCCAGCTCAACCCGGACAGGGGAGGGTGAGACCCAGTACTTC.

The chain uses TRBV28 and TRBJ2-5, with 12 bases identical to TRBD2. The germline CDR1 and CDR2 sequences are MDHEN and SYDVKM. V dropped 11 bases and J dropped 4; count of bases not matched to a gene: 5. The CDR3 runs to 13 residues. This chain's CDR3 is CAHGLAGSETQYF. CDR3 DNA sequence: TGTGCCCACGGACTAGCGGGGTCAGAGACCCAGTACTTC. Complete variable domain (other parts from reference TRBV28 and TRBJ2-5): DVKVTQSSRYLVKRTGEKVFLECVQDMDHENMFWYRQDPGLGLRLIYFSYDVKMKEKGDIPEGYSVSREKKERFSLILESASTNQTSMYLCAHGLAGSETQYFGPGTRLLVL.

This clonotype has just a few counts. This rearrangement joins TRBV4-3 to TRBJ2-1; D gene uncertain. Trimming removed 0 bases at V and 2 bases at J, with 2 bases between. The V gene's germline CDR1 is LGHNA and CDR2 YSLEER. This CDR3 is 13 amino acids long. The CDR3 DNA follows: TGCGCCAGCAGCCAAGAGACCTACAATGAGCAGTTCTTC. It codes for CASSQETYNEQFF.

This clonotype was seen repeatedly, ten times or more. CDR3 in amino acids: CASSLINQPQHF. CDR3 nucleotides: TGTGCCAGCAGCTTAATCAATCAGCCCCAGCATTTT. The chain combines TRBV7-6 with TRBJ1-5; D uncertain. Trimming removed 2 bases from V and 3 bases from J, with 2 bases in between. The CDR3 contains 12 residues. Looked up from germline, CDR1 is SGHVS and CDR2 is FNYEAQ.

This clonotype was recorded a few times. The rearrangement uses TRBV6-6 and TRBJ2-7, with D possibly matching TRBD2 (5 bases). Between the trimmed V and J ends, which lost 2 bases and 3 bases, there was a span of 11 bases. The CDR3 consists of 14 residues. The germline gives CDR1 MNHNY, CDR2 SVGAGI (reference sequence). The CDR3 reads CASSYTGVNYEQYF. The DNA for the CDR3 is TGTGCCAGCAGTTACACCGGGGTAAACTACGAGCAGTACTTC.

The CDR3 sequence is CASSLSQGHNQPQHF. The CDR3, as DNA: TGTGCCAGCAGCCTAAGCCAGGGGCACAATCAGCCCCAGCATTTT. The gene calls are TRBV7-2 and TRBJ1-5; D might be TRBD1 (6 bases). Trimming took 5 bases from V and 3 from J, leaving 14 bases between them. Germline-derived CDR1 and CDR2 are SGHTA and FQGNSA. CDR3 length equals 15 residues.

This clonotype has a handful of counts. CDR3 sequence (DNA): TGCGCCAGCAGCTTGTTGGTGACAGGCTATGGCTACACCTTC. It specifies CASSLLVTGYGYTF. The chain carries TRBV5-1 and TRBJ1-2, with TRBD1 as a possible D gene (6 bases). Germline assignment: CDR1 SGHRS and CDR2 YFSETQ. V lost 1 base and J 4 bases, leaving 11 bases between the germline ends. This CDR3 is 14 amino acids long.